This entry concerns a single TCR beta chain. The data were obtained in a study of T cells in Graves' hyperthyroidism and ophthalmopathy. The germline CDR1 and CDR2 sequences are SEHNR and FQNEAQ (reference sequence). This CDR3 spans 12 amino acids. Trimming cost V 0 bases and J 7 bases, with 6 bases left between them. TCR beta CDR3 region amplification was performed from RNA transcripts. TCR CDR3 underwent first-round RT-PCR with the HTBI primer set. TCRdb re-called the multiplex PCR reads through MiXCR, storing one row per CDR3 protein. The sample has some 360,000 distinct CDR3 sequences; 15% to 20% are singletons.

The sequence was obtained from a woman aged 40 to 55 with Graves' ophthalmopathy. J is TRBJ1-1 and V is TRBV7-9, with D hard to call. What was sequenced was blood. The CDR3: CASSLAVDEAFF. CDR3 sequence (DNA): TGTGCCAGCAGCTTAGCCGTAGATGAAGCTTTCTTT.